This T cell receptor beta chain was sequenced in a study of blood T cell repertoires in COVID-19. The repertoire was sequenced with immunoSEQ multiplex PCR; TCRdb's copy has only in-frame clones and lacks some. The sample lists approximately 270,000 clones, more than 80% occurring once. V lost 4 bases to trimming and J lost 6 bases, with 16 bases between them. The CDR3 sequence is 14 residues long. In germline, CDR1 is MGHRA, CDR2 YSYEKL. Adults between roughly 18 and 95 years of age took part from under 25 US areas. The chain uses TRBV4-1 and TRBJ2-7; weak D call: TRBD1 (5 bases). The TCR originated in a woman aged 25 to 39 with acute COVID-19. Sequencing was done on a sample of PBMCs or T cells enriched from blood (not recorded which). CDR3 in DNA: TGCGCCAGCAGCCCCACCCTCTCCAGGGCCGAGCAGTACTTC. Protein: CASSPTLSRAEQYF.